This record looks at one T cell receptor beta chain sequence and its context. Clones were read by immunoSEQ multiplex PCR, and TCRdb kept only the in-frame ones, dropping some. The repertoire holds fewer than 80,000 clones, with around 90% as singletons. The sample originates from a study of blood T cell repertoires in COVID-19. V was clipped by 4 bases and J by 2 bases; unmatched bases: 12. The CDR3 is 18 amino acids. Germline CDR1 MNHEY, CDR2 SVGEGT. Sample: peripheral blood. The chain couples TRBV6-2 or TRBV6-3 to TRBJ1-3; 9 bases line up with TRBD1. The sequence derives from a human donor in a cohort sampled during active COVID-19. The CDR3 protein is CASSSPTGQGRTGNTIYF. The DNA for the CDR3 is TGTGCCAGCAGTTCCCCGACGGGACAGGGAAGAACTGGAAACACCATATATTTT.